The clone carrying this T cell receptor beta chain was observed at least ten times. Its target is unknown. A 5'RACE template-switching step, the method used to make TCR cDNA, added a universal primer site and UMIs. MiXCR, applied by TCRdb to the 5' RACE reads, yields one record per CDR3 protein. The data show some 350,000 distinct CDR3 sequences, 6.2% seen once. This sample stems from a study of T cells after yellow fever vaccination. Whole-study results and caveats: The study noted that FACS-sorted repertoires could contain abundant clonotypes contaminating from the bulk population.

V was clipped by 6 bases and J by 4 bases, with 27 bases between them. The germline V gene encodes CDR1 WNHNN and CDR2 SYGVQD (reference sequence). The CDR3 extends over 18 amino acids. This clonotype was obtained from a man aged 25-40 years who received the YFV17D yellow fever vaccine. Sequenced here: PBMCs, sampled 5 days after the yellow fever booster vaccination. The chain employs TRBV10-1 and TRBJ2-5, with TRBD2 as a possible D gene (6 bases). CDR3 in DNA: TGCGCCAGCAGACCCCATCTCCACGTGACGGGAGATGTAGAGACCCAGTACTTC. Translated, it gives CASRPHLHVTGDVETQYF.